These T cell receptor beta chains were read from a single sample in a study of T cell repertoires in aging, cancer and after chemotherapy. MiXCR was run by TCRdb on the multiplex PCR reads, yielding one entry per CDR3 protein. The top ten hold over 7% of the sample, which has a few thousand distinct CDR3 sequences, under 70% seen once. The source material was blood. These receptors came from a human donor with a solid tumor. CDR3s include the opening cysteine and the closing phenylalanine or tryptophan. Fields, in order: V gene, D gene, clone size, J gene, CDR3 DNA, CDR3 protein. D genes are given only for firm matches. Clone size is shown for a subset of rows, as once, few, many or a class of expanded clone.

v_call: TRBV18; d_call: TRBD1; clone_size: NA; j_call: TRBJ1-2; cdr3_nt: TGTGCCAGCTCACCACCGGGACAGCCCTATGGCTACACCTTC; cdr3_aa: CASSPPGQPYGYTF
v_call: TRBV7-2; d_call: TRBD1; clone_size: NA; j_call: TRBJ1-2; cdr3_nt: TGTGCCAGCAGCTTAGTTCCCGGACAGGAAGCCTTC; cdr3_aa: CASSLVPGQEAF
v_call: TRBV6-6; d_call: TRBD1; clone_size: few; j_call: TRBJ1-2; cdr3_nt: TGTGCCAGCAGTGAAGGACAGGGGTATGGCTACACCTTC; cdr3_aa: CASSEGQGYGYTF
v_call: TRBV7-6; d_call: TRBD2; clone_size: NA; j_call: TRBJ2-2; cdr3_nt: TGTGCCAGCAGCCGGGAGGCGAACACCGGGGAGCTGTTTTTT; cdr3_aa: CASSREANTGELFF
v_call: TRBV29-1; d_call: NA; clone_size: few; j_call: TRBJ1-3; cdr3_nt: TGCAGCGTTGCACTCGGCGGAAACACCATATATTTT; cdr3_aa: CSVALGGNTIYF
v_call: TRBV29-1; d_call: NA; clone_size: once; j_call: TRBJ2-3; cdr3_nt: TGCAGCGTTGGGCCGGACAGCACAGATACGCAGTATTTT; cdr3_aa: CSVGPDSTDTQYF
v_call: TRBV23-1; d_call: NA; clone_size: NA; j_call: TRBJ2-2; cdr3_nt: TGCGCCAGCAGCCAAGCAGGGGCCGGGGAGCTGTTTTTT; cdr3_aa: CASSQAGAGELFF
v_call: TRBV20-1; d_call: NA; clone_size: NA; j_call: TRBJ1-3; cdr3_nt: TGCAGTGCTAGAGAAGCGACTGGAAACACCATATATTTT; cdr3_aa: CSAREATGNTIYF
v_call: TRBV29-1; d_call: NA; clone_size: NA; j_call: TRBJ2-5; cdr3_nt: TGCAGCGTTGACTCAGAGACCCAGTACTTC; cdr3_aa: CSVDSETQYF
v_call: TRBV4-1; d_call: NA; clone_size: NA; j_call: TRBJ2-7; cdr3_nt: TGCGCCAGCAGCCCCGACGGTTTAGGGGGCTCCTACGAGCAGTACTTC; cdr3_aa: CASSPDGLGGSYEQYF